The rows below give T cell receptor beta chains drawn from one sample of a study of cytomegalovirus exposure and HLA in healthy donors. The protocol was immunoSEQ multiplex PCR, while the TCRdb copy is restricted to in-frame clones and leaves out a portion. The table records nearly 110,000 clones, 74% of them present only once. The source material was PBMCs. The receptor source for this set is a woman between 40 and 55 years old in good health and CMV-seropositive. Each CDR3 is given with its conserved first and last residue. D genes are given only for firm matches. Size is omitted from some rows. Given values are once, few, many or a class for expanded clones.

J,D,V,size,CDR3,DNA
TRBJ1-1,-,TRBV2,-,CASSGQAAEAFF,TGTGCCAGCAGTGGACAGGCTGCTGAAGCTTTCTTT
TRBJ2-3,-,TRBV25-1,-,CASSEVGGGNTDTQYF,TGTGCCAGCAGTGAAGTAGGGGGGGGAAACACAGATACGCAGTATTTT
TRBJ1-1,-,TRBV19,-,CASSLGEWTEAFF,TGTGCCAGTAGTCTAGGGGAGTGGACTGAAGCTTTCTTT
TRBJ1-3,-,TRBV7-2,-,CASSLDTTGNTIYF,TGTGCCAGCAGCTTAGACACAACTGGAAACACCATATATTTT
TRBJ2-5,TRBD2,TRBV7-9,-,CASRPLSGGSQETQYF,TGTGCCAGCAGACCTCTTAGCGGGGGTTCTCAAGAGACCCAGTACTTC
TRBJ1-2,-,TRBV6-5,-,CASNTGAASRGYTF,TGTGCCAGCAACACCGGCGCCGCCTCGAGGGGCTACACCTTC
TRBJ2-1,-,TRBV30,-,CAWSVPLSSYNEQFF,TGTGCCTGGAGTGTACCTCTATCCTCCTACAATGAGCAGTTCTTC
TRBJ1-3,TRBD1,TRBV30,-,CAWSKDRVLSGNTIYF,TGTGCCTGGAGCAAAGACAGGGTTCTCTCTGGAAACACCATATATTTT
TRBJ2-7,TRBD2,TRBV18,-,CASSPPSGGDGEQYF,TGTGCCAGCTCACCACCGAGCGGGGGGGATGGCGAGCAGTACTTC
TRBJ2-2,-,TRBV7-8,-,CASSLVGRGVTGELFF,TGTGCCAGCAGTCTAGTGGGAAGGGGTGTCACCGGGGAGCTGTTTTTT
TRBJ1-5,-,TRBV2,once,CASSELSGLSPQHF,TGTGCCAGCAGTGAATTAAGCGGTTTGTCGCCCCAGCATTTT
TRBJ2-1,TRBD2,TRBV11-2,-,CASSPQTSGGANEQFF,TGTGCCAGCAGCCCTCAGACTAGCGGGGGGGCCAATGAGCAGTTCTTC
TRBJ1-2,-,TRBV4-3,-,CASSQGRKEGTYGYTF,TGCGCCAGCAGCCAAGGGAGGAAAGAGGGCACCTATGGCTACACCTTC
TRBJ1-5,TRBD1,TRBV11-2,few,CASSWGTAYSNQPQHF,TGTGCCAGCAGCTGGGGGACAGCGTATAGCAATCAGCCCCAGCATTTT
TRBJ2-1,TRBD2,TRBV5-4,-,CASSFPGGYNEQFF,TGTGCCAGCAGCTTTCCGGGGGGCTACAATGAGCAGTTCTTC
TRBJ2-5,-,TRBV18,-,CASSPGQGSPETQYF,TGTGCCAGCTCACCGGGTCAGGGCTCCCCAGAGACCCAGTACTTC
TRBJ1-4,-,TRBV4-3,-,CASSLLTNEKLFF,TGCGCCAGCAGCCTCCTAACTAATGAAAAACTGTTTTTT
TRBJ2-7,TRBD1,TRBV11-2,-,CASTQDRESYEQYF,TGTGCCAGCACCCAGGACAGGGAATCCTACGAGCAGTACTTC
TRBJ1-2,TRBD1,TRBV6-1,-,CASSEIGQGGNYGYTF,TGTGCCAGCAGTGAAATAGGGCAGGGGGGCAACTATGGCTACACCTTC
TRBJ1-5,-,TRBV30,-,CAWNAAGNQPQHF,TGTGCCTGGAATGCAGCGGGGAATCAGCCCCAGCATTTT
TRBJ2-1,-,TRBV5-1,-,CASSLGGDNEQFF,TGCGCCAGCAGCTTGGGCGGAGACAATGAGCAGTTCTTC
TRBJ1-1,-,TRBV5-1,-,CASSLGGFTEAFF,TGCGCCAGCAGCTTGGGAGGGTTCACTGAAGCTTTCTTT
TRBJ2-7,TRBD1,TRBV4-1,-,CASSQADRGWGGTEQYF,TGCGCCAGCAGCCAAGCGGACAGGGGATGGGGAGGAACGGAGCAGTACTTC
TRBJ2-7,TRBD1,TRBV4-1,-,CASSQVATGVNYEQYF,TGCGCCAGCAGCCAAGTTGCAACAGGGGTAAACTACGAGCAGTACTTC
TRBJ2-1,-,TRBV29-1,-,CSVAHSTNNEQFF,TGCAGCGTTGCCCACAGTACAAACAATGAGCAGTTCTTC
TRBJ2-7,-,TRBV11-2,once,CASSTEKIYEQYF,TGTGCCAGCAGTACCGAGAAGATCTACGAGCAGTACTTC
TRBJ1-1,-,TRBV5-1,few,CASSLAQTNTEAFF,TGCGCCAGCAGCTTGGCACAGACGAACACTGAAGCTTTCTTT
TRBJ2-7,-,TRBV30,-,CAWSPGSGNSYEQYF,TGTGCCTGGAGTCCGGGCTCAGGGAATTCCTACGAGCAGTACTTC
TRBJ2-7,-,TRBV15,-,CATSSKQSGRFEQYF,TGTGCCACCAGCTCCAAGCAGAGCGGCAGGTTCGAGCAGTACTTC
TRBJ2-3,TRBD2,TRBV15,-,CATSRLAGGTSTDTQYF,TGTGCCACCAGCCGACTAGCGGGGGGGACTAGCACAGATACGCAGTATTTT
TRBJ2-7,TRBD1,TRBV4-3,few,CASSDRTGPYEQYF,TGCGCCAGCAGCGATCGGACAGGGCCCTACGAGCAGTACTTC
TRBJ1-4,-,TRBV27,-,CASSPPGGANEKLFF,TGTGCCAGCAGTCCCCCGGGGGGGGCTAATGAAAAACTGTTTTTT
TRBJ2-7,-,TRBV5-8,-,CASSFGPGYEQYF,TGTGCCAGCAGCTTTGGCCCGGGATACGAGCAGTACTTC
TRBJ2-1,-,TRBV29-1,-,CSVFDRTVKNEQFF,TGCAGCGTCTTCGACAGGACAGTCAAAAATGAGCAGTTCTTC
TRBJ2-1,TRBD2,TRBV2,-,CASSWTSGGNYNEQFF,TGTGCCAGCAGTTGGACTAGCGGGGGAAACTACAATGAGCAGTTCTTC
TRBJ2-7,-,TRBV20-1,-,CSARYGEAEYF,TGCAGTGCTAGATACGGTGAAGCGGAGTACTTC
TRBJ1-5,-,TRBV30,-,CAWSLRAGQPQHF,TGTGCCTGGAGTCTACGGGCGGGACAGCCCCAGCATTTT
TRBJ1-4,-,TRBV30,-,CAWTRNEPPTLFF,TGTGCCTGGACCCGAAACGAGCCGCCTACACTGTTTTTT
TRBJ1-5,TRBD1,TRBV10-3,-,CAISDNRGTVNQPQHF,TGTGCCATCAGTGACAATAGAGGGACAGTTAATCAGCCCCAGCATTTT
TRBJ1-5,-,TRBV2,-,CASSEDWLSNQPQHF,TGTGCCAGCAGTGAAGACTGGTTGAGCAATCAGCCCCAGCATTTT
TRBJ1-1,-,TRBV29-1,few,CSVARFEDTEAFF,TGCAGCGTGGCCCGTTTTGAAGACACTGAAGCTTTCTTT